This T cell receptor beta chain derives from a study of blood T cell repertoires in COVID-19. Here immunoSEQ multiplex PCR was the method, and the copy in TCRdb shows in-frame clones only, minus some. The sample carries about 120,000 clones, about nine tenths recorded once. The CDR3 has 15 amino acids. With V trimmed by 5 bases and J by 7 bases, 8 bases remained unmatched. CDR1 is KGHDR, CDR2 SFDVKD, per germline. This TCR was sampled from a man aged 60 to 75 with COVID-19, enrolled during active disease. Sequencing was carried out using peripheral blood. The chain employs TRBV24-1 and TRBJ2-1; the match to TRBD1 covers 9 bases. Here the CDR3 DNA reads TGTGCCACCAGTGCCCCGGGACAGGGTTTTAATGAGCAGTTCTTC. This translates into CATSAPGQGFNEQFF.